A selection of T cell receptor beta chains follows, all from one sample in a study of cytomegalovirus exposure and HLA in healthy donors. Sequenced by immunoSEQ multiplex PCR; TCRdb stores in-frame clones only, minus some. Of 75,000 to 100,000 clones listed, approximately 75% are singletons. The source material was PBMCs. The receptor set was obtained from a woman aged 70-85 years in good health and CMV-seropositive. Each CDR3 is given without its conserved first and last residue.

v_call cdr3_aa
TRBV7-9 SSSLVGGTSTDTQY
TRBV6-5 ASSYSAEQY
TRBV7-9 ASSSRDRIQRGYT
TRBV11-2 ASSFGGSSSYEQY
TRBV7-7 ASRQGAGNTGELF
TRBV7-2 ASSLAEWGEPQH
TRBV30 AWSVVTGELF
TRBV7-9 ASSLVGGSEEKLF
TRBV28 ASSPGTATNEKLF
TRBV28 ASSLTGWNQPQH
TRBV4-2 ASSQDSEVGNQPQH
TRBV7-3 ASSLDFTDTQY
TRBV7-9 ASSPPGREQF
TRBV15 ATSREGTGGWPQH
TRBV7-9 ASSPTGTGVDGYT
TRBV7-3 ASRGTSGGTDTQY
TRBV28 ASSSVNRGGQF
TRBV28 ASRETGAGSNQPQH
TRBV29-1 SAPGHTNTGELF
TRBV2 ANRQGASTDTQY
TRBV6-5 ASQAGGDDEQF
TRBV11-2 ASSLGPAPGQAEAF
TRBV5-1 ASSVGGANEKLF
TRBV5-4 ASSLAQGLEETQY
TRBV10-1 ASSSSGRAPGELF
TRBV2 ASSVIQNTGELF
TRBV6-1 ASSSGGTGANVLT
TRBV27 ASRRLAQETQY
TRBV29-1 SVVRSRSNTEAF
TRBV2 ASSGGLGQGANTGELF
TRBV10-3 AISSQVNNSPLH
TRBV4-2 ASSQTLAGGPYEQY
TRBV28 ATRRVGTQY
TRBV25-1 ASSPGGGETGELF
TRBV18 ASSVQGLKDYGYT
TRBV5-6 ASSLRTGYGEKLF
TRBV28 ASSRRPLGEQY
TRBV7-2 ASSSRDEQPQH
TRBV27 ASSVLGLAEETQY
TRBV28 ASSPRAISIANQPQH
TRBV10-2 ASRTGGDSPANYGYT
TRBV11-2 ASSKGQGRVNYGYT
TRBV7-2 ASSGTSGGAAQY
TRBV9 ASSPRLAGENEQF
TRBV5-4 ASSPTGLAGTYEQY
TRBV9 ASSARGAGGPYNEQF
TRBV20-1 SAPDQETQY
TRBV5-5 ASSSSRQGNQPQH
TRBV5-1 ASSEVVAQNIQY
TRBV10-2 ASSELAGGYNEQF
TRBV20-1 SASNQETQY
TRBV6-5 ASSYFAGGITGELF
TRBV7-9 ASSETGERKF
TRBV28 ASSPGQFQETQY
TRBV5-5 ASSLTPGQGAPRQDTQY
TRBV6-5 AGQAENTGELF
TRBV7-7 ASSRGGPADTQY
TRBV27 ASSFSPSGVRYTDTQY
TRBV5-6 ASSLVAGRELF
TRBV7-8 ASRFTGAGNTDTQY